The TCR beta chain described here comes from a study of CD8+ T cells in alopecia areata. Across the study: Treated patients received oral tofacitinib, 5 to 10 mg twice daily. After 6 to 18 months of tofacitinib, follow-up continued 6 months off drug.

Lesional scalp tissue (obtained by punch biopsy) and peripheral blood were collected from alopecia areata patients. The CDR3 totals 16 residues. From germline, CDR1 is MNHEY and CDR2 SVGAGI. The V end lost 0 bases, the J end lost 0 bases, and 9 bases lay between the germline ends. cDNA prepared by RNA extraction and subsequent reverse transcription served as the template for sequencing. Some clones are missing from TCRdb's copy, which holds only in-frame ones; the method was immunoSEQ multiplex PCR. The table shows some 8,000 clones, with 50% to 60% occurring only once. The input for sequencing was skin, taken at week 0. The source is a human donor with alopecia areata. The gene calls are TRBV6-5 and TRBJ2-1, with a tentative D call TRBD2 (6 bases). CDR3 sequence (DNA): TGTGCCAGCAGTTACTCGACCGGGAGCTCCTACAATGAGCAGTTCTTC. Residues: CASSYSTGSSYNEQFF.